This T cell receptor (beta chain) was captured by sequencing in a study of CD8 T cells in ankylosing spondylitis (dated by TCRdb to the late 2010s). Regarding the complete study: The study profiled T cell receptor beta repertoires in healthy donors and ankylosing spondylitis patients to find disease-linked TCR variants. Peripheral blood samples were taken, and synovial fluid was additionally collected from ankylosing spondylitis patients. The full study cohort was made up of 25 ankylosing spondylitis patients and 108 healthy donors.

Sequencing was performed on an Illumina HiSeq 2500. TCR beta libraries were prepared by quantitative 5'-RACE with molecular barcodes. The authors processed their data as follows. A new computational method based on a probabilistic model of VDJ rearrangement was used to identify disease-linked TCR variants. TCRdb applied fastp at Q25 and MiXCR to the public reads, then kept only in-frame beta chains. Identical CDR3 proteins give one entry, which carries the most common genes and DNA. It is TCRdb's table, rather than the study itself, that gives the V and J calls and clone size. Here the sample has about 540,000 distinct CDR3 sequences; approximately 12% occur a single time. Approximately 6.3% of the sample rests with the top ten. As for this clonotype: This receptor's antigen is unknown. No base qualities exist here, and no much larger clone lies one base off it.

Broader findings and caveats from the paper: A TCR beta motif made up of several highly homologous amino acid variants appeared to be characteristic of blood from ankylosing spondylitis patients. A CD8+ phenotype was shown by the disease-linked clones, which were found at relatively low frequencies in peripheral blood. Some motif variants were previously reported in synovial fluid and blood of reactive arthritis patients, suggesting common disease-initiation mechanisms. The disease-linked clones were reported to be significantly enriched in matched synovial fluid samples from ankylosing spondylitis patients.

This clonotype originated in a male donor with ankylosing spondylitis. The sample comprised blood, either unsorted or a sorted T cell fraction (not recorded which).

The nucleotides are TGCGCCAGCAGCACCCTGGGACAGGCGGGAAGGACAGATACGCAGTATTTT. It is translated as CASSTLGQAGRTDTQYF. The chain links TRBV5-1 with TRBJ2-3; 8 bases in the junction line up with TRBD1. Based on the germline V gene, the CDR1 and CDR2 sequences are SGHRS and YFSETQ. From the cysteine up to the phenylalanine, the CDR3 has a length of 17 residues. Of all the DNA, just the CDR3 is kept, 51 bases in frame from base 1. V has 4 bases trimmed and J has 3 bases trimmed; junction bases matching no gene number 13.